Each of the 21 T cell receptor beta chains below was sequenced from the same sample in a study of T cell responses to AZD1222 COVID-19 vaccine. Clones were read by immunoSEQ multiplex PCR, and TCRdb kept only the in-frame ones, dropping some. This table has 100,000 to 140,000 clones, more than 70% appearing once. Sequenced here: peripheral blood, sampled on day 0 of AZD1222 vaccination. The receptors stem from an adult in good health.

This clone was seen just once. The V and J genes are TRBV27 and TRBJ1-1; D might be TRBD1 (6 bases). Germline loops: CDR1 MNHEY, CDR2 SMNVEV (reference sequence). The V end lost 6 bases, the J end lost 3 bases, and 14 bases lay between the germline ends. The CDR3 covers 14 residues. CDR3: CASREFGGHTEAFF. In DNA, the CDR3 is TGTGCCAGCAGGGAATTCGGGGGGCACACTGAAGCTTTCTTT.

The chain recombines TRBV7-2 with TRBJ1-5, with 7 bases aligning to TRBD1. Per germline, CDR1 SGHTA and CDR2 FQGNSA. There are 17 residues in the CDR3. V lost 0 bases and J lost 1; bases outside the gene matches: 6. The CDR3 loop reads CASSLAITGESNQPQHF. The CDR3 bases are TGTGCCAGCAGCTTAGCGATAACAGGGGAAAGCAATCAGCCCCAGCATTTT.

V is TRBV6-5 and J is TRBJ2-7; 7 nucleotides align to TRBD1. The CDR3 sequence is 14 residues long. J lost 5 bases, V lost 5 bases, and 9 bases had no gene match. CDR1 and CDR2 from the germline V gene are MNHEY and SVGAGI. The CDR3 coding sequence is TGTGCCAGCAGTCTTCACAGGGGAAAGGACGAGCAGTACTTC. This codes for CASSLHRGKDEQYF.

This CDR3 is CASSRATDRFSGNTIYF. The DNA for the CDR3 is TGTGCCAGTAGTAGGGCCACCGACAGATTCTCTGGAAACACCATATATTTT. This chain links TRBV19 with TRBJ1-3, with D perhaps matching TRBD1 (5 bases). V dropped 4 bases and J dropped 0 bases, with 16 bases sitting between them. The CDR3 covers 17 residues. From germline, CDR1 is LNHDA and CDR2 SQIVND (reference sequence).

V is TRBV10-3 and J is TRBJ2-1; a weak D match, TRBD2 (5 bases). Germline lookup yields CDR1 ENHRY and CDR2 SYGVKD. Deletions cut 10 bases from V and 1 base from J, with 11 bases between. The CDR3 spans 13 residues. The CDR3: CATLLGSYNEQFF. CDR3 sequence (DNA): TGTGCCACCTTACTAGGATCCTACAATGAGCAGTTCTTC.

The chain employs TRBV28 and TRBJ1-1; D possibly corresponds to TRBD1 (6 bases). Germline CDR1 MDHEN, CDR2 SYDVKM. The CDR3 covers 15 residues. V dropped 3 bases and J dropped 0 bases, with 11 bases sitting between them. CDR3 residues: CASSFPDRMNTEAFF. The CDR3 DNA follows: TGTGCCAGCAGTTTCCCGGACAGAATGAACACTGAAGCTTTCTTT.

The gene calls are TRBV30 and TRBJ1-6, with D maybe TRBD1 (5 bases). The length of the CDR3 is 16 residues. Trimming cost V 3 bases and J 7 bases, with 19 bases left between them. Germline V gene sequence: CDR1 GTSNPN, CDR2 SVGIG (reference sequence). The CDR3 reads CAWRIFRDAGNSPLHF. The CDR3 nucleotides are TGTGCCTGGAGAATCTTTAGGGACGCTGGGAATTCACCCCTCCACTTT.

The V gene is TRBV11-2, the J gene TRBJ2-3; D might be TRBD2 (6 bases). Germline loops: CDR1 SGHAT, CDR2 FQNNGV. The V end was cut by 1 base, the J end by 3 bases, with 20 bases between. CDR3 length equals 18 residues. The CDR3 here is CASSLGGTGRGGTDTQYF. In nucleotides, the CDR3 is TGTGCCAGCAGCTTAGGGGGCACCGGGAGAGGTGGGACAGATACGCAGTATTTT.

This clone was picked up one time. This rearrangement joins TRBV7-2 to TRBJ1-5, with 10 bases matching TRBD1. V lost 4 bases and J lost 4; bases outside the gene matches: 1. Germline V lookup: CDR1 SGHTA, CDR2 FQGNSA. The CDR3 has 14 residues. CDR3 nucleotide sequence: TGTGCCAGCAGCTCGGGACAGGGGAATCAGCCCCAGCATTTT. Translation gives CASSSGQGNQPQHF.

This chain connects TRBV3-1 (or the pseudogene TRBV3-2) to TRBJ1-3; 12 bases line up with TRBD1. V lost 5 bases, J lost 1 base, and 6 bases stayed unmatched. In germline, CDR1 is LGHDT, CDR2 YNNKEL (reference sequence). There are 17 residues in the CDR3. The CDR3 here is CASSEWGQGASGNTIYF. For the CDR3, the DNA is TGTGCCAGCAGCGAATGGGGACAGGGGGCGTCTGGAAACACCATATATTTT.

This chain uses TRBV29-1 with TRBJ2-7; 7 bases align to TRBD2. The CDR3 consists of 13 residues. From germline, CDR1 is SQVTM and CDR2 ANQGSEA. V was pared by 4 bases and J by 3 bases, with 6 bases of the junction left unmatched. In DNA form, the CDR3 reads TGCAGCGTTGTGTCGGGCGGGAGCTACGAGCAGTACTTC. Translated: CSVVSGGSYEQYF.

This clone was observed a single time. This chain uses TRBV2 with TRBJ1-5; 8 nucleotides align to TRBD1. Germline CDR1 SNHLY, CDR2 FYNNEI. Losses at the gene ends were 4 bases for V and 14 bases for J; bases not matched to a gene: 10. CDR3 length equals 13 residues. The CDR3 reads CASSGTGIPEEHF. The CDR3 DNA follows: TGTGCCAGCAGTGGGACAGGGATCCCCGAGGAGCATTTT. The variable domain in full, completed from reference TRBV2 and TRBJ1-5, reads EPEVTQTPSHQVTQMGQEVILRCVPISNHLYFYWYRQILGQKVEFLVSFYNNEISEKSEIFDDQFSVERPDGSNFTLKIRSTKLEDSAMYFCASSGTGIPEEHFGDGTRLSIL.

The chain uses TRBV11-2 and TRBJ1-4, with 9 bases matching TRBD1. Germline CDR1 reads SGHAT; CDR2 reads FQNNGV. The CDR3 spans 16 residues. V trimming: 4 bases; J trimming: 6 bases; junction bases outside the gene matches: 9. CDR3 amino acids: CASSSIPGTGHEKLFF. In nucleotides, the CDR3 is TGTGCCAGCAGCTCCATTCCCGGGACAGGGCATGAAAAACTGTTTTTT.

The chain is built from TRBV2 and TRBJ1-5; D is unresolved. The CDR3 is made up of 12 amino acids. V dropped 7 bases and J dropped 5 bases, with 9 bases sitting between them. CDR1 and CDR2 (germline): SNHLY, FYNNEI. The CDR3 nucleotides read TGTGCCAGCACTGGATCCGATCAGCCCCAGCATTTT. Its translation is CASTGSDQPQHF.

The V and J genes are TRBV27 and TRBJ2-3, with TRBD2 matching over 7 bases. Per the germline V gene, CDR1 is MNHEY and CDR2 is SMNVEV (reference sequence). V shed 5 bases, J shed 1 base, and the junction held 15 bases outside the gene matches. This CDR3 has 18 residues. The CDR3 loop is CASSLTFSAGVGTDTQYF. CDR3 coding DNA: TGTGCCAGCAGTCTGACTTTCTCGGCGGGAGTAGGCACAGATACGCAGTATTTT.

The chain joins TRBV30 to TRBJ2-3; 8 bases align to TRBD1. CDR1 is GTSNPN and CDR2 is SVGIG in the germline V gene (reference sequence). The trim removed 0 bases at V and 14 bases at J, leaving 7 bases unmatched. This CDR3 region has 12 residues. CDR3 amino acids: CAWSVRQGWPYF. As DNA, the CDR3 is TGTGCCTGGAGTGTGCGACAGGGGTGGCCGTATTTT.

The chain links TRBV18 to TRBJ2-7; D might be TRBD2 (5 bases). The V gene's germline CDR1 is KGHSH and CDR2 LQKENI. V lost 5 bases, J lost 4 bases, and 9 bases lay in between. The length of the CDR3 is 12 residues. CDR3 in DNA: TGTGCCAGCTCAGTAACTAGTTACGAGCAGTACTTC. It specifies CASSVTSYEQYF.

V is TRBV19 and J is TRBJ1-5, with TRBD1 as a possible D gene (6 bases). The V end lost 1 base, the J end lost 1 base, and 17 bases lay between the germline ends. Germline V gives CDR1 LNHDA, CDR2 SQIVND (reference sequence). The CDR3 spans 18 residues. The DNA for the CDR3 is TGTGCCAGTAGTATAGGAGTCCTGGGACACATGAGCAATCAGCCCCAGCATTTT. Its translation is CASSIGVLGHMSNQPQHF.

The chain is built from TRBV30 and TRBJ1-1, with D perhaps matching TRBD1 (6 bases). With 4 bases removed from V and 4 bases from J, the gap between germline ends came to 7 bases. Germline CDR1 GTSNPN, CDR2 SVGIG (reference sequence). The CDR3 covers 11 residues. CDR3 amino acids: CAWTDSTEAFF. The DNA for the CDR3 is TGTGCCTGGACGGACAGCACTGAAGCTTTCTTT.

The rearrangement joins TRBV28 to TRBJ1-2; maybe TRBD1 (5 bases). The CDR3 is 16 residues long. Germline CDR1 is MDHEN and CDR2 is SYDVKM. With 5 bases removed from V and 3 bases from J, the gap between germline ends came to 19 bases. DNA of the CDR3: TGTGCCAGCAGTCCGCCGGGAAGACAGTCATACTATGGCTACACCTTC. The encoded protein is CASSPPGRQSYYGYTF.

The chain is built from TRBV9 and TRBJ2-2; TRBD2 aligns across 10 bases. Germline loops: CDR1 SGDLS, CDR2 YYNGEE. The CDR3 loop spans 15 amino acids. V gave up 3 bases and J gave up 7 bases; unmatched junction bases: 6. CDR3 loop: CASSGPSGRDGELFF. CDR3 bases: TGTGCCAGCAGCGGACCTAGCGGGAGAGACGGGGAGCTGTTTTTT.